Listed here is a single T cell receptor (beta chain). Its antigen is unknown. Base quality data are lacking; no much larger clone is found one base away. What this sample's treatment or condition label stands for: allogeneic hematopoietic cell transplantation with graft depleted of TCRalphabeta T cells and CD19 B cells. The transplant recipients were children given TCRalphabeta/CD19-depleted allogeneic hematopoietic cell grafts. The library was generated by PCR. The sequencer listed for this sample is Illumina HiSeq 2500. To normalize quantification of the TCRbeta repertoire, the TCR libraries were built with molecular barcoding that relied on unique molecular identifiers. The raw public reads went through TCRdb reprocessing: fastp at Q25, MiXCR clone calling, in-frame beta chains kept. Each record represents a unique CDR3 protein, reported with the most common genes and DNA among its rows. The sample profile shows about a million distinct CDR3 sequences; around 30% of them were found once. Of the sample, 25% to 35% falls within the top ten clones.

The entry originates in a study of T-cell reconstitution after alpha-beta-depleted transplantation in children (dated by TCRdb to the mid-2010s). Notes on the research overall: Using TCR repertoire profiling, the study followed T-cell immune reconstitution in a quantitative way in children after TCRalphabeta/CD19-depleted allogeneic hematopoietic cell transplantation.

The CDR3, cysteine through phenylalanine, is 17 amino acids long. The kept DNA is CDR3 alone, 51 bases in frame from the first base. According to the germline V gene, CDR1 reads SGHRS and CDR2 reads YFSETQ. V lost 0 bases and J lost 6 bases; the stretch between them is 19 bases long. Findings and caveats that apply to the study as a whole: In some patients, high TCRbeta diversity at day 60 was attributed to recipient T cells and intrathymic progenitors that had survived conditioning. Over the following months the frequencies of hyperexpanded clones went down, and after one year T-cell counts and TCRbeta diversity were mostly credited to newly produced T cells. The apparently early alphabetaT-cell count recovery about two months after transplant was reportedly dependent on only several hundred rapidly expanded clones derived from non-depleted graft cells.

The sequencing used PBMCs, mostly from graft donor cells, collected 360 days after TCRalphabeta/CD19-depleted stem cell transplant. The receptor chain draws on TRBV5-1 and TRBJ2-1, with a tentative D gene TRBD1 over 5 matching bases. The receptor comes from a boy under three years old who had a stem cell transplant for SCID, so the T cells may come from the graft donor. The nucleotide sequence is given as TGCGCCAGCAGCTTGGGCTGGGGCACAACACTGGGCAATGAGCAGTTCTTC. Its protein is CASSLGWGTTLGNEQFF.